This T cell receptor beta chain was identified in a study of radiation and T cells in renal cell carcinoma. Assay used: immunoSEQ multiplex PCR; TCRdb lists only in-frame clones, some missing. This table holds around 15,000 clones, roughly 50% found once. Findings of the study overall: Top tumor clonotypes rose in blood 2 weeks post-radiation, then contracted.

Described treatment: 15 Gy SBRT to primary tumor, nephrectomy 4 weeks later. V lost 1 base to trimming and J lost 7 bases; unmatched junction nucleotides: 7. The CDR3 loop spans 14 amino acids. Germline loops: CDR1 SGHVS, CDR2 FNYEAQ. This clone was seen only a few times. Its target is unknown. The chain uses TRBV7-6 and TRBJ2-7; TRBD1 aligns across 7 bases. The sequences come from tumor tissue, collected from a patient whose treatment included radiotherapy and nephrectomy. The sequence derives from a woman aged 55 to 70 with renal cell carcinoma. CDR3 sequence: CASSLGTTGVEQYF. CDR3 in DNA: TGTGCCAGCAGCTTAGGTACAACAGGGGTAGAGCAGTACTTC.